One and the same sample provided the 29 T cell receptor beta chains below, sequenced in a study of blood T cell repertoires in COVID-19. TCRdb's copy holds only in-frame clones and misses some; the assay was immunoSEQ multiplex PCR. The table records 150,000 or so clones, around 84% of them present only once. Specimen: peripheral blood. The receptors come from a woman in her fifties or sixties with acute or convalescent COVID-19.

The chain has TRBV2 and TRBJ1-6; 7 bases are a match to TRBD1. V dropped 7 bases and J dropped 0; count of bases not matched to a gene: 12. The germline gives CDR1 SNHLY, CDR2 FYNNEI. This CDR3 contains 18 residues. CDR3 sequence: CASNRDRLDLSYNSPLHF. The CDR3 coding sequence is TGTGCCAGCAACCGGGACAGACTGGACCTCTCCTATAATTCACCCCTCCACTTT.

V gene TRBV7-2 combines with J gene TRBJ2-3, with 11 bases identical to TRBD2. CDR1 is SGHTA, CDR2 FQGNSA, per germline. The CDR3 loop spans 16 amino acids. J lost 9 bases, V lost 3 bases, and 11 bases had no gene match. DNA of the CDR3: TGTGCCAGCAGCTTCCGACTAGCGGGGTCTGGGGAGACGCAGTATTTT. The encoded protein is CASSFRLAGSGETQYF.

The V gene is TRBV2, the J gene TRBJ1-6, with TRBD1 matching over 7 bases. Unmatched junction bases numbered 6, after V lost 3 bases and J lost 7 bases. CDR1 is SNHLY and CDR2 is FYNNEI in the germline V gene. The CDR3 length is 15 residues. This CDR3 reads CASSETGNSNSPLHF. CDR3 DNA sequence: TGTGCCAGCAGTGAGACAGGGAATTCCAATTCACCCCTCCACTTT.

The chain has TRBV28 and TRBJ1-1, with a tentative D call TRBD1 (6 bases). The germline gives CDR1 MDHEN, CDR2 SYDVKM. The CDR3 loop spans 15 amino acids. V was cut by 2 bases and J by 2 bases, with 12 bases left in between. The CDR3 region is CASSLRGAGNTEAFF. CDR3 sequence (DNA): TGTGCCAGCAGTTTACGGGGGGCCGGAAACACTGAAGCTTTCTTT.

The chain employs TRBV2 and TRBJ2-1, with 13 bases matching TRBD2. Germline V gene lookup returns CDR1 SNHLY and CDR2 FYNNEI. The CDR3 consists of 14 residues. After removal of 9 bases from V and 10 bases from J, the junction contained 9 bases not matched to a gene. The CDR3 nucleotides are TGTGCCAGTGCGACTAGCGGGAGGAGTGGGGAGCAGTTCTTC. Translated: CASATSGRSGEQFF.

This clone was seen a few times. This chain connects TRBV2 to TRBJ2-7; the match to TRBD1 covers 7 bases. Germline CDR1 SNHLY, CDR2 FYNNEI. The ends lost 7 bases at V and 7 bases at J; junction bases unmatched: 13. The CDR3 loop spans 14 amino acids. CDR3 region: CASMLGDSPTEQYF. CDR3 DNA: TGTGCCAGCATGTTAGGGGACAGCCCTACTGAGCAGTACTTC.

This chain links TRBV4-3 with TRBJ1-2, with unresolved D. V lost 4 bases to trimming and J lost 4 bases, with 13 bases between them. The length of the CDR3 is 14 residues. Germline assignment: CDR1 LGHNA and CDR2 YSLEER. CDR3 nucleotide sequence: TGCGCCAGCAGCCTAAATACAGTGGCCTATGGCTACACCTTC. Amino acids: CASSLNTVAYGYTF.

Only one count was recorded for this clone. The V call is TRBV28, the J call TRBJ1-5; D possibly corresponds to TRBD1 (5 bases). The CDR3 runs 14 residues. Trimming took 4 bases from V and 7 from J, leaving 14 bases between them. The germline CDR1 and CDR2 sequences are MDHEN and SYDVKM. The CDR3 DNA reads TGTGCCAGCAGTTATCTAAACGGGGGACAGCCCCAGCATTTT. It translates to CASSYLNGGQPQHF.

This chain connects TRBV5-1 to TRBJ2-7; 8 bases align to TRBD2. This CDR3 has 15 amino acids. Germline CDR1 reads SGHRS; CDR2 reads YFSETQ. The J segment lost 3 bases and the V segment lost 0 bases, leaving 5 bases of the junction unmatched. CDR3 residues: CASSLAGTRGYEQYF. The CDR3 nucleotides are TGCGCCAGCAGCTTGGCCGGGACTAGAGGCTACGAGCAGTACTTC.

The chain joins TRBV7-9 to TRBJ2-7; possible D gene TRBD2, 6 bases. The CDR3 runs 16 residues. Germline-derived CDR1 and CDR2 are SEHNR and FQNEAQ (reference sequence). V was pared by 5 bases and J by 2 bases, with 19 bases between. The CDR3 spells CASSPPPSEGTYEQYF. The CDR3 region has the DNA TGTGCCAGCAGCCCACCCCCTAGCGAGGGAACCTACGAGCAGTACTTC.

CDR3 DNA: TGCGCCAGCAGACTATCCGGGACAGACGTCTACGAGCAGTACTTC. Residues: CASRLSGTDVYEQYF. The chain joins TRBV5-1 to TRBJ2-7; 7 bases agree with TRBD1. Germline assignment: CDR1 SGHRS and CDR2 YFSETQ. V lost 5 bases and J lost 3; bases outside the gene matches: 11. CDR3 length: 15 residues.

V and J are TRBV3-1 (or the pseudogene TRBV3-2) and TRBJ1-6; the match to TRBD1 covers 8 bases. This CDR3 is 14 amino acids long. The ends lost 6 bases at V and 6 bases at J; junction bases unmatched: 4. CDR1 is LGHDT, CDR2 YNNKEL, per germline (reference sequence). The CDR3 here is CASSHDRGNSPLHF. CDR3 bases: TGTGCCAGCAGTCACGACAGGGGTAATTCACCCCTCCACTTT.

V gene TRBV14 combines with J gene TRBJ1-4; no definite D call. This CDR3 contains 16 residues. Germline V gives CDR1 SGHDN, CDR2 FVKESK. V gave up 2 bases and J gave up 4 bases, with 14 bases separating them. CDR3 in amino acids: CASSQSLGLLNEKLFF. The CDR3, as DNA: TGTGCCAGCAGCCAAAGCCTGGGCCTCCTTAATGAAAAACTGTTTTTT.

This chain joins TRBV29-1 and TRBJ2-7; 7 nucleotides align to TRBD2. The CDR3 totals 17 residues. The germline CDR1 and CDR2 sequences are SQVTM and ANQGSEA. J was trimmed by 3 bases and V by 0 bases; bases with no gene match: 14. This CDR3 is CSVEDRHYGRNLYEQYF. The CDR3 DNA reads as TGCAGCGTTGAAGATCGTCACTACGGGAGGAACCTCTACGAGCAGTACTTC.

CDR3 nucleotide sequence: TGTGCCAGCAGCTTAGTGCCCATGACAGCACCCCAGCATTTT. This encodes CASSLVPMTAPQHF. The chain is built from TRBV7-2 and TRBJ1-5, with D tentatively TRBD1 (5 bases). Trimming cost V 1 base and J 10 bases, with 14 bases left between them. CDR1 is SGHTA and CDR2 is FQGNSA in the germline V gene. The CDR3 runs to 14 residues.

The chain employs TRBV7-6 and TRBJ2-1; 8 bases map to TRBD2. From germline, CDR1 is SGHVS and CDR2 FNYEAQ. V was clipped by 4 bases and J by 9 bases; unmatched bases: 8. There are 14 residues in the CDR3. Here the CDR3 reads CASSSGTSVGEQFF. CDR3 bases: TGTGCCAGCAGCTCCGGGACTAGTGTAGGTGAGCAGTTCTTC.

The CDR3 DNA sequence: TGTGCCAGCAGTGAAGTCGGACTAGCGGGCGGCGACGAGCAGTACTTC. It specifies CASSEVGLAGGDEQYF. The chain couples TRBV2 to TRBJ2-7; 11 bases fit TRBD2. V dropped 1 base and J dropped 5; count of bases not matched to a gene: 7. CDR3 length: 16 residues. CDR1 and CDR2 from the germline V gene are SNHLY and FYNNEI.

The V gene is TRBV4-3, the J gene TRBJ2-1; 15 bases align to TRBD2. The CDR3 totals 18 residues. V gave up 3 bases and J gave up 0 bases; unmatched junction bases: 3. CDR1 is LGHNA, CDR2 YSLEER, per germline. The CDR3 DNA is TGCGCCAGCAGCCAGGGACTAGCGGGGGGCCCCTCCTACAATGAGCAGTTCTTC. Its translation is CASSQGLAGGPSYNEQFF.

The CDR3 protein is CASSQDRRGALETQYF. The CDR3, as DNA: TGCGCCAGCAGCCAAGATAGGCGCGGGGCCCTAGAGACCCAGTACTTC. The J gene is TRBJ2-5, the V gene TRBV4-3; a possible D gene is TRBD2 (6 bases). Trimming removed 0 bases at V and 4 bases at J, with 15 bases between. CDR1 LGHNA and CDR2 YSLEER come from the germline V gene. The length of the CDR3 is 16 residues.

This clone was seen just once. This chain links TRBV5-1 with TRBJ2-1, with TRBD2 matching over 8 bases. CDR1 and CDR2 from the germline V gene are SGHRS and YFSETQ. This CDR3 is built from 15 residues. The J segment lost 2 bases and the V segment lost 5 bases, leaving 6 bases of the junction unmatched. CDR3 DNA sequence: TGCGCCAGCAGGCCGGGACTAGACACCTACAATGAGCAGTTCTTC. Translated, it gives CASRPGLDTYNEQFF.

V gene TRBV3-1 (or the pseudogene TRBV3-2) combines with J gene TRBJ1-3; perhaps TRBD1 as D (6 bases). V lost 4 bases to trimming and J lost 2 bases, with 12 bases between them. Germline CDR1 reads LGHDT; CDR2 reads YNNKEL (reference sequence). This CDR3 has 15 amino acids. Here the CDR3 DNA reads TGTGCCAGCAGCCTTGGCAGGGGAACTGGAAACACCATATATTTT. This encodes CASSLGRGTGNTIYF.

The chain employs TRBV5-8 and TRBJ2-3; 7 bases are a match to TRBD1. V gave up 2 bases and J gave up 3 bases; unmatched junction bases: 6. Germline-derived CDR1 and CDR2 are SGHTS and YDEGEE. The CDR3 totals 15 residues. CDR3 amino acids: CASSLQGRMTDTQYF. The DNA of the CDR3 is TGTGCCAGCAGCTTACAGGGGCGGATGACAGATACGCAGTATTTT.

CDR3 DNA sequence: TGTGCCAGCAGCTCCCCCGGGGGGGCTGGTGAAAAACTGTTTTTT. Its protein product is CASSSPGGAGEKLFF. The V and J genes are TRBV5-4 and TRBJ1-4; a weak D match, TRBD1 (6 bases). The CDR3 covers 15 residues. The germline gives CDR1 SGHNT, CDR2 YYREEE (reference sequence). V lost 3 bases, J lost 7 bases, and 16 bases lay in between.

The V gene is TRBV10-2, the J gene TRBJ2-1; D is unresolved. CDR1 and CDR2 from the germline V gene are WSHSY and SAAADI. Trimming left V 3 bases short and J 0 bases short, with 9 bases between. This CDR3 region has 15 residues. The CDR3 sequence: CASSDRPSSYNEQFF. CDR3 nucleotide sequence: TGCGCCAGCAGTGACCGCCCGAGCTCCTACAATGAGCAGTTCTTC.

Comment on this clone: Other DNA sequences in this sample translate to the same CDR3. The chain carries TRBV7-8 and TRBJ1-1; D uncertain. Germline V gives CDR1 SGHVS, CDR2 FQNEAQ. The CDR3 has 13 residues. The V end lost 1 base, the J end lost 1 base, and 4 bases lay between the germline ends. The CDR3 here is CASSLGANTEAFF. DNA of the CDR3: TGTGCCAGCAGCTTAGGGGCGAACACTGAAGCTTTCTTT.

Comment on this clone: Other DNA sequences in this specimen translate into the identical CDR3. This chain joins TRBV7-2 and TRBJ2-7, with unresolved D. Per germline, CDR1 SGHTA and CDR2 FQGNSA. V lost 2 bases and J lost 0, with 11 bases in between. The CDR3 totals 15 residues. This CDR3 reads CASSLSRLSSYEQYF. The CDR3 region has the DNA TGTGCCAGCAGCTTAAGTAGACTGAGCTCCTACGAGCAGTACTTC.

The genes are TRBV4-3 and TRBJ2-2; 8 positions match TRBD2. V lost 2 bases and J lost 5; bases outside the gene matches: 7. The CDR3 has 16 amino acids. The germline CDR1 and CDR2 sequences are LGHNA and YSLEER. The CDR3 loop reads CASSQKREIRTGELFF. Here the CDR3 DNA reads TGCGCCAGCAGCCAAAAGCGGGAGATCCGTACCGGGGAGCTGTTTTTT.

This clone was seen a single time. The CDR3 DNA is TGCGCCAGCAGCCAAGATAGGGGCGGGTGGACTAGCCAAAATGAGCAGTTCTTC. It specifies CASSQDRGGWTSQNEQFF. The chain couples TRBV4-3 to TRBJ2-1; 8 bases agree with TRBD2. V gave up 0 bases and J gave up 7 bases; unmatched junction bases: 14. This CDR3 has 18 amino acids. Germline CDR1 is LGHNA and CDR2 is YSLEER.

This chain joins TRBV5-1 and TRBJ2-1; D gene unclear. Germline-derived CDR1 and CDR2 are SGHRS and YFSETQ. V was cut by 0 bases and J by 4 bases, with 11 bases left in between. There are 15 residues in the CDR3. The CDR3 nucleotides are TGCGCCAGCAGCTTGGTGGCTAGATCGTACAATGAGCAGTTCTTC. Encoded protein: CASSLVARSYNEQFF.